This TCR beta chain was captured in a study of blood T cell repertoires in COVID-19. On the study more broadly: The United States, Italy and Spain were the sources of the acute and convalescent COVID-19 samples. PBMCs, B-cell-depleted T cells, or T cells were the source of the cDNA or gDNA that made up the material.

Cohort allocation depended upon clinical history that participants reported. In the original analysis: Reference gene primers were amplified, and this amplification served to estimate nucleated cell counts. TCRdb's table, derived via immunoSEQ multiplex PCR, lists solely in-frame clones and lacks some. V and J calls and clone size are as listed in that table; D and trimming were resolved from the DNA. The sample records some 210,000 clones, roughly 79% being singletons. The CDR3 contains 12 residues. The V gene's germline CDR1 is MNHEY and CDR2 SMNVEV (reference sequence). V gave up 5 bases and J gave up 10 bases; unmatched junction bases: 4.

This rearrangement joins TRBV27 to TRBJ2-1, with 8 bases fitting TRBD1. This sequence was found in a woman in her forties or fifties with acute COVID-19. The sample taken for sequencing was PBMCs or T cells enriched from blood (not recorded which). CDR3 bases: TGTGCCAGCAGTATACGGACAGGGGAGCAGTTCTTC. It is translated as CASSIRTGEQFF.